The clone carrying this TCR beta chain qualifies as medium-sized. These data are taken from a study of CD4+ T cells in melanoma. Germline V gives CDR1 KGHSH, CDR2 LQKENI. The CDR3 totals 11 residues. Trimming shortened V by 2 bases and J by 5 bases, and 4 bases separated the two germline ends. The protocol was immunoSEQ multiplex PCR, while the TCRdb copy is restricted to in-frame clones and leaves out a portion. The sample lists approximately 16,000 clones; 62% were seen once. V gene TRBV18 combines with J gene TRBJ2-7, with D hard to call. The sequenced sample was cells from a culture (not recorded whether cultured in vitro). This clonotype originated in a human donor with melanoma. The CDR3 protein is CASSPKDEQYF. For the CDR3, the DNA is TGTGCCAGCTCACCAAAGGACGAGCAGTACTTC.